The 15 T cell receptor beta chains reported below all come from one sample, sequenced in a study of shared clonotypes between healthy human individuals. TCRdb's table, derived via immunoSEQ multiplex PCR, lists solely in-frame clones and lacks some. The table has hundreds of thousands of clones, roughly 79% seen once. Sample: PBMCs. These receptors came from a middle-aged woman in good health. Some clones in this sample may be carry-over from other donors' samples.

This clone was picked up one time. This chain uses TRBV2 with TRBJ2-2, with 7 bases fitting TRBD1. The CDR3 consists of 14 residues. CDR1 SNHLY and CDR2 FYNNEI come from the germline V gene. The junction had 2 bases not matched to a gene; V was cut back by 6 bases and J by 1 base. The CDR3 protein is CASRTGRNTGELFF. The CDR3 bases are TGTGCCAGCAGGACAGGGAGGAACACCGGGGAGCTGTTTTTT.

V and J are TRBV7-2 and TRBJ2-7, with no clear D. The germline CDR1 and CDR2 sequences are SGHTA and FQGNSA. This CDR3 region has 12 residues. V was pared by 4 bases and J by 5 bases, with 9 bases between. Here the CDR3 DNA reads TGTGCCAGCAGCTCCTTCATGGACGAGCAGTACTTC. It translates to CASSSFMDEQYF.

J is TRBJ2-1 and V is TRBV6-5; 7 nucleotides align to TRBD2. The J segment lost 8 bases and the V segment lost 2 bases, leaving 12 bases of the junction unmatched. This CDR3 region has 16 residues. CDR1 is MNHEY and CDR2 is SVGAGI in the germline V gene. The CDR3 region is CASSYEAGVGWHEQFF. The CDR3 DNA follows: TGTGCCAGCAGTTACGAGGCGGGAGTCGGGTGGCATGAGCAGTTCTTC.

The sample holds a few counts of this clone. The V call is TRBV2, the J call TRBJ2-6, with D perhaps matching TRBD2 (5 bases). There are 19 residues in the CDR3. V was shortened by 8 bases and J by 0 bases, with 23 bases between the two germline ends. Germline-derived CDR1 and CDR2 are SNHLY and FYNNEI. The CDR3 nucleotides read TGTGCCAGCCTTGCCGAGAGGGCAGAAGTTTTCTCTGGGGCCAACGTCCTGACTTTC. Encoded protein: CASLAERAEVFSGANVLTF.

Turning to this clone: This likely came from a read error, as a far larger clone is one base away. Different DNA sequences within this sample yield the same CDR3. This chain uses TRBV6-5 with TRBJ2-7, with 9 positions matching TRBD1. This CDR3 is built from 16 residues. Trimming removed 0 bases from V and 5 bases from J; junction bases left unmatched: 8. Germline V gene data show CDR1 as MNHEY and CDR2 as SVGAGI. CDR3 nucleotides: TGTGCCAGCAGTTACTCCCCCGGGACAGGGCTTGACGAGCAGTACTTC. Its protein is CASSYSPGTGLDEQYF.

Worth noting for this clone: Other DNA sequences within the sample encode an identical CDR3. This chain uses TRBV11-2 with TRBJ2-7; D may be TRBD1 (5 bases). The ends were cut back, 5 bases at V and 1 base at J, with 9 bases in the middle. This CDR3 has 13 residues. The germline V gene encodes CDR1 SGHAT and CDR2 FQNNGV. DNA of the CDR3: TGTGCCAGCAGCCCCCGACAGTCCTACGAGCAGTACTTC. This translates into CASSPRQSYEQYF. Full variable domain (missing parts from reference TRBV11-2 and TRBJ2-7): EAGVAQSPRYKIIEKRQSVAFWCNPISGHATLYWYQQILGQGPKLLIQFQNNGVVDDSQLPKDRFSAERLKGVDSTLKIQPAKLEDSAVYLCASSPRQSYEQYFGPGTRLTVT.

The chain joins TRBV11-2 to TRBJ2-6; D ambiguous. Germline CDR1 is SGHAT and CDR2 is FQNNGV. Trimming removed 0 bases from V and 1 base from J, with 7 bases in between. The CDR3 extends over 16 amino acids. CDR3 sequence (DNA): TGTGCCAGCAGCTTAGATGGCAGGTCTGGGGCCAACGTCCTGACTTTC. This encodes CASSLDGRSGANVLTF. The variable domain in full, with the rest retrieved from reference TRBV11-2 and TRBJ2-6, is EAGVAQSPRYKIIEKRQSVAFWCNPISGHATLYWYQQILGQGPKLLIQFQNNGVVDDSQLPKDRFSAERLKGVDSTLKIQPAKLEDSAVYLCASSLDGRSGANVLTFGAGSRLTVL.

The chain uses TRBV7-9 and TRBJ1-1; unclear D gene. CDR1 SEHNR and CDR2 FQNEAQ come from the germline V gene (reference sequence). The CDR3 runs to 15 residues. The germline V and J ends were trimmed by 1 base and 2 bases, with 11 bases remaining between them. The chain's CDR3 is CASSLVGRANTEAFF. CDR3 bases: TGTGCCAGCAGCTTAGTAGGTCGGGCAAACACTGAAGCTTTCTTT.

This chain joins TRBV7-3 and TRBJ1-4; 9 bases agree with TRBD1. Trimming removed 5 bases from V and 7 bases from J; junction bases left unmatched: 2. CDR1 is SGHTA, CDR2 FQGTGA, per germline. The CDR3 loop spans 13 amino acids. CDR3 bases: TGTGCCAGCAGCCCGGGACAGGGTGAAAAACTGTTTTTT. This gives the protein CASSPGQGEKLFF.

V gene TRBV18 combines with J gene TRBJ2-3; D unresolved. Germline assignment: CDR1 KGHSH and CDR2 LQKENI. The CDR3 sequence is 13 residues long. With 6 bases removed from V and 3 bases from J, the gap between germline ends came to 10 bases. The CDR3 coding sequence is TGTGCCAGCTCGCCATCTCAGACAGATACGCAGTATTTT. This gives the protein CASSPSQTDTQYF.

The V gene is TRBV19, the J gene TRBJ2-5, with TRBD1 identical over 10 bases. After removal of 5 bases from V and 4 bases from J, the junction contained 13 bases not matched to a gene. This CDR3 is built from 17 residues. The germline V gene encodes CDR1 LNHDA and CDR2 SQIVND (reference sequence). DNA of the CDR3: TGTGCCAGTAGTCTCCGGGACAGGGGTATCGGGGGAGAGACCCAGTACTTC. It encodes CASSLRDRGIGGETQYF.

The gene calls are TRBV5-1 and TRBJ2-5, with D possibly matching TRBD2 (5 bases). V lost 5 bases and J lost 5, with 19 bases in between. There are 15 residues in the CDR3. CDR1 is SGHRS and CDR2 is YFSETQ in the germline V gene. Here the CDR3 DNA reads TGCGCCAGCAGAAGCGGAACTAGAAACGAGGAGACCCAGTACTTC. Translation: CASRSGTRNEETQYF.

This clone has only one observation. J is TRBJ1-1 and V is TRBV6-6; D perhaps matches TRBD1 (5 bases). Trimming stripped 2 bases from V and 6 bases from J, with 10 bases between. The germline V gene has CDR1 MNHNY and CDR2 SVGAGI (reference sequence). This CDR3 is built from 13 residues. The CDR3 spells CASSYGASPEAFF. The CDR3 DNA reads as TGTGCCAGCAGTTACGGGGCAAGCCCTGAAGCTTTCTTT.

The DNA of the CDR3 is TGTGCCAGCTCATCGGGACTAGCGGGAGTCCATGAGCAGTTCTTC. Residues: CASSSGLAGVHEQFF. The gene calls are TRBV18 and TRBJ2-1; 14 bases line up with TRBD2. The CDR3 is made up of 15 amino acids. The trim removed 5 bases at V and 8 bases at J, leaving 5 bases unmatched. Looked up from germline, CDR1 is KGHSH and CDR2 is LQKENI.

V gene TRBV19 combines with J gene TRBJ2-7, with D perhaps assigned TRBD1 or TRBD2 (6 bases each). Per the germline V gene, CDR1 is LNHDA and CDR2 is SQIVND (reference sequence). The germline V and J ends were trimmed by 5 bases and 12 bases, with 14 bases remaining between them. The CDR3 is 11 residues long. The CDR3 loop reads CASSRGTLAYF. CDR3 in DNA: TGTGCCAGTAGTCGGGGGACACTAGCGTACTTC.